This T cell receptor beta chain was found in a study of T-cell reconstitution after alpha-beta-depleted transplantation in children. Study observations and caveats: It was reported that alpha-beta T cells came from several hundred expanded graft clones (about two months after transplant). At day 60, the high TCRbeta diversity found in some patients originated from recipient T cells and thymic progenitors that had survived.

V gave up 2 bases and J gave up 3 bases, with 8 bases separating them. CDR1 and CDR2 (germline): GTSNPN, SVGIG (reference sequence). The CDR3 runs 13 residues. This clonotype appeared a few times. Its antigen is still unknown. Preparation of the TCRbeta library was carried out with unique molecular identifiers. From the PCR reads, TCRdb called clonotypes with MiXCR, one entry per CDR3 protein. The sample includes 110,000 or so distinct CDR3 sequences, 5% to 7% of them seen just once. The sequence derives from a male patient aged 2-10 years who had a stem cell transplant for acute lymphoblastic leukemia, so the T cells may come from the graft donor. Sequences were derived from PBMCs, mostly from graft donor cells, sampled 360 days after TCRalphabeta/CD19-depleted stem cell transplant. The chain is built from TRBV30 and TRBJ2-1; D gene uncertain. CDR3 residues: CAWSRASYNEQFF. CDR3 nucleotide sequence: TGTGCCTGGAGTAGGGCTAGCTACAATGAGCAGTTCTTC.